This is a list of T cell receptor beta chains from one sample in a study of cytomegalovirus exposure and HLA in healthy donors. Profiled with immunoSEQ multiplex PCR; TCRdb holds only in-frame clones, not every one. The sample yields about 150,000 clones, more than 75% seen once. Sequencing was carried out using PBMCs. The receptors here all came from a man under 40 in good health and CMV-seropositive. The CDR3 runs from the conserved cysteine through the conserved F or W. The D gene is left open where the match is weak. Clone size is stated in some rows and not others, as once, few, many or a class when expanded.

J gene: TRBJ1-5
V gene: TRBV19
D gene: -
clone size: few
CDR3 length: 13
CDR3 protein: CASAAAINQPQHF
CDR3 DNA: TGTGCCTCGGCGGCAGCGATCAATCAGCCCCAGCATTTT

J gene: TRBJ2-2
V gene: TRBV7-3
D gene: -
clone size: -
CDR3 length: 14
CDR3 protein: CASSLSGITGELFF
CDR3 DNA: TGTGCCAGCAGCTTATCCGGGATCACCGGGGAGCTGTTTTTT

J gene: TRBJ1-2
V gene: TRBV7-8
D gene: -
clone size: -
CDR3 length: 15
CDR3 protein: CASSLGLGGGYGYTF
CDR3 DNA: TGTGCCAGCAGCTTAGGTTTGGGGGGAGGTTATGGCTACACCTTC

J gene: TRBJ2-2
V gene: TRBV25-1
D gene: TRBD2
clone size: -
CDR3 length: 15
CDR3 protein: CASSERASGTGELFF
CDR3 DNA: TGTGCCAGCAGTGAAAGGGCTAGCGGCACCGGGGAGCTGTTTTTT

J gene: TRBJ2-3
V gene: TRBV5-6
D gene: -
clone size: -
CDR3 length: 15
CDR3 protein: CASSLGRGPTDTQYF
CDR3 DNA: TGTGCCAGCAGCTTGGGGCGGGGACCCACAGATACGCAGTATTTT

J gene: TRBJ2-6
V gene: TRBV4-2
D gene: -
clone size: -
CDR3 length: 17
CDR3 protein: CASSQGQISSGANVLTF
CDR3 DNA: TGTGCCAGCAGCCAAGGACAGATAAGCTCTGGGGCCAACGTCCTGACTTTC

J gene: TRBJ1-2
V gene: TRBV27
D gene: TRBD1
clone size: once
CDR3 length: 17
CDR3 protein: CASSLRTGVEANYGYTF
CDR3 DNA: TGTGCCAGCAGCCTTCGGACAGGGGTCGAGGCTAACTATGGCTACACCTTC

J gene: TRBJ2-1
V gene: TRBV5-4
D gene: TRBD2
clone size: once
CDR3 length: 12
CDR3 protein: CASSTGLFEQFF
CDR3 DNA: TGTGCCAGCAGCACGGGACTATTTGAGCAGTTCTTC

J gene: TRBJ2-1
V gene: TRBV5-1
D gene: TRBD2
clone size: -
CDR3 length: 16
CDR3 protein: CASSDQTSGFYNEQFF
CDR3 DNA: TGCGCCAGCAGCGACCAGACTAGCGGGTTCTACAATGAGCAGTTCTTC

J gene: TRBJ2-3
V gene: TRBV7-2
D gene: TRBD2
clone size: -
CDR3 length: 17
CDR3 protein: CASSLGASGAGVDTQYF
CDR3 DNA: TGTGCCAGCAGCTTAGGGGCTAGCGGGGCCGGGGTAGATACGCAGTATTTT

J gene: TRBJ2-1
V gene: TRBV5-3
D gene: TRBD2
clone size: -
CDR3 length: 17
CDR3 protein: CARSLDLAGCSYNEQFF
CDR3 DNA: TGTGCCAGAAGCTTGGATCTAGCGGGGTGCTCCTACAATGAGCAGTTCTTC

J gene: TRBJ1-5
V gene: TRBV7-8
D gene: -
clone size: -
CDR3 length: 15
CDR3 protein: CASSSSRGSGQPQHF
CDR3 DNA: TGTGCCAGCAGCTCCTCCCGCGGGTCAGGCCAGCCCCAGCATTTT

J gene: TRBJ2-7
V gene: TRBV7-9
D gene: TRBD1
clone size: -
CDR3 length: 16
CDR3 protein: CASSPFGQALSYEQYF
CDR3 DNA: TGTGCCAGCAGCCCTTTTGGACAGGCCCTCTCCTACGAGCAGTACTTC

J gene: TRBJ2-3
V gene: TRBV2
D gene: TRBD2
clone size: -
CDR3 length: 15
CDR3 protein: CASFGLAASTDTQYF
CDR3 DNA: TGTGCCAGCTTTGGACTAGCGGCTAGCACAGATACGCAGTATTTT

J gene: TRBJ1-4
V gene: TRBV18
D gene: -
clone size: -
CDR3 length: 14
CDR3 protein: CASSPPGASEKLFF
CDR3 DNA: TGTGCCAGCTCCCCGCCTGGGGCATCAGAAAAACTGTTTTTT

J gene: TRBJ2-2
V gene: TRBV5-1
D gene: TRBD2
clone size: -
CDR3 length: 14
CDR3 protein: CASNSGSGTGELFF
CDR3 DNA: TGCGCCAGCAACAGCGGGAGCGGCACCGGGGAGCTGTTTTTT

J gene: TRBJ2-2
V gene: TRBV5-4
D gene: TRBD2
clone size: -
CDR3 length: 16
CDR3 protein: CASGGRAGRDTGELFF
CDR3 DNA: TGTGCCAGCGGAGGGAGAGCGGGACGAGACACCGGGGAGCTGTTTTTT

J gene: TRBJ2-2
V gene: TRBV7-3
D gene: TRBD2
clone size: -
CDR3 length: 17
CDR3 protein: CASSRARLAGETGELFF
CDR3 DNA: TGTGCCAGCAGCCGCGCTAGACTAGCGGGGGAAACCGGGGAGCTGTTTTTT

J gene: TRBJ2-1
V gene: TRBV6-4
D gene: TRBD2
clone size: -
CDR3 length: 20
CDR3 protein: CATKGSSGRVGWVCVREQFF
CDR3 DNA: TGTGCCACCAAGGGGTCCAGCGGGAGGGTAGGTTGGGTATGTGTCAGGGAGCAGTTCTTC

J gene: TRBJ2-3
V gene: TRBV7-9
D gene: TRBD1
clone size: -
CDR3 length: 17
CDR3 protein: CASSSSSGTGNTDTQYF
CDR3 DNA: TGTGCCAGCAGCTCTAGCTCCGGGACAGGGAACACAGATACGCAGTATTTT

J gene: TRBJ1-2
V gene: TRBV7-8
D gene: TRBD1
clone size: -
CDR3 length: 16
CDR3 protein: CASSPGTGGFLYGYTF
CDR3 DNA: TGTGCCAGCAGCCCTGGGACAGGGGGCTTCCTCTATGGCTACACCTTC

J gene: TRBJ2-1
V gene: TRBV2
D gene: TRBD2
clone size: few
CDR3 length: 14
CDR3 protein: CASTRLASYNEQFF
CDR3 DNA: TGTGCCAGCACTCGACTAGCGAGCTACAATGAGCAGTTCTTC

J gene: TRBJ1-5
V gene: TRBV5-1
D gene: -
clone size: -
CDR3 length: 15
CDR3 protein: CASSLGGVMGQPQHF
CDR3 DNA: TGCGCCAGCAGCTTGGGGGGGGTGATGGGTCAGCCCCAGCATTTT